This T cell receptor (beta chain) was sequenced for a study of human T cells and chemical hapten exposure. TCRdb used MiXCR to reprocess the 5' RACE reads, holding one entry per CDR3 protein. The repertoire consists of about 81,000 distinct CDR3 sequences, with roughly 15% occurring once and the leading ten covering under 7.5%. Total RNA came from unfractionated whole blood. This clonotype was counted between two and nine times. This TCR came from a female donor in good health.

The CDR3 spells CSARAGTSGRAKISYNEQFF. CDR3 nucleotides: TGCAGTGCTAGAGCCGGGACTAGCGGGAGGGCCAAAATCTCCTACAATGAGCAGTTCTTC. The genes are TRBV20-1 and TRBJ2-1; 16 nucleotides line up with TRBD2. CDR1 and CDR2 from the germline V gene are DFQATT and SNEGSKA (reference sequence). V was clipped by 1 base and J by 0 bases; unmatched bases: 9. CDR3 length: 20 residues.